Given below is one T cell receptor beta chain in context. Antigen: not known. A sample-barcoded 5' primer and a J-beta primer mix were used in a second PCR of roughly 7 to 11 cycles. Each CDR3 protein gets one entry after TCRdb re-called the 5' RACE reads with MiXCR. The table shows 1,300,000 or so distinct CDR3 sequences, with approximately 63% occurring only once. This entry belongs to a study of blood T cells in healthy people across ages. Study-level points and caveats: Long-lived donors carried more naive CD4+ cells and greater diversity than aged donors. The donors' CMV status was not determined, possibly confounding changes in expanded clonotypes. The fall in TCR beta diversity per million T cells was roughly linear with age.

Collection of around 10 milliliters of peripheral blood was performed for each donor. Trimming pared 5 bases from V and 2 bases from J, leaving 10 bases between. Germline CDR1 and CDR2: SGHTA and FQGNSA. The CDR3 covers 14 residues. Sequences were obtained from blood. This clonotype was sampled from a man aged 18-30 years in good health. The chain is built from TRBV7-2 and TRBJ1-3; D is unresolved. CDR3 in amino acids: CASSPTWAGNTIYF. For the CDR3, the DNA is TGTGCCAGCAGCCCCACATGGGCTGGAAACACCATATATTTT.